Below are 5 T cell receptor beta chains sequenced from a single sample in a study of blood T cell repertoires in COVID-19. The method was immunoSEQ multiplex PCR; TCRdb's version includes in-frame clones alone and lacks a portion of them. The sample records roughly 250,000 clones, 84% being singletons. The sequenced sample was peripheral blood. These receptors all stem from a human donor in a cohort sampled during active COVID-19.

V gene TRBV28 combines with J gene TRBJ2-2, with TRBD1 identical over 8 bases. The length of the CDR3 is 16 residues. V shed 6 bases, J shed 6 bases, and the junction held 12 bases outside the gene matches. The germline V gene has CDR1 MDHEN and CDR2 SYDVKM. The CDR3 nucleotides read TGTGCCAGCAGCCCTGCACGACAGGGGAGAGCCGGGGAGCTGTTTTTT. This sequence encodes CASSPARQGRAGELFF.

The chain employs TRBV28 and TRBJ1-1; 7 nucleotides line up with TRBD1. The germline gives CDR1 MDHEN, CDR2 SYDVKM. This CDR3 is 14 amino acids long. V trimming: 5 bases; J trimming: 0 bases; junction bases outside the gene matches: 3. CDR3 DNA: TGTGCCAGCAGTCAGAGGGGGCTGAACACTGAAGCTTTCTTT. It encodes CASSQRGLNTEAFF.

In this sample, this clone turned up once. V usage is TRBV4-3 and J usage is TRBJ2-4, with TRBD2 matching 11 bases. CDR1 and CDR2 (germline): LGHNA, YSLEER. The ends lost 6 bases at V and 6 bases at J; junction bases unmatched: 10. The CDR3 covers 16 residues. The CDR3 DNA reads as TGCGCCAGCAGTTCTGATAGCGGGGGGGCCGGAAACATTCAGTACTTC. It encodes CASSSDSGGAGNIQYF.

The chain couples TRBV28 to TRBJ2-3, with 9 bases identical to TRBD2. Germline V CDR1 and CDR2: MDHEN, SYDVKM. V dropped 8 bases and J dropped 4; count of bases not matched to a gene: 4. CDR3 size: 13 residues. CDR3 nucleotide sequence: TGTGCCAGCCGGACTAGCGTCCCAGATACGCAGTATTTT. It yields the protein CASRTSVPDTQYF.

CDR3 sequence (DNA): TGTGCCAGCAGCGCAAACTCCGGGGGAGGTTTTAGCTCCTACGAGCAGTACTTC. Amino acids: CASSANSGGGFSSYEQYF. The genes are TRBV9 and TRBJ2-7; maybe TRBD2 (6 bases). Germline-derived CDR1 and CDR2 are SGDLS and YYNGEE. The CDR3 is 18 amino acids. Deletions cut 3 bases from V and 0 bases from J, with 22 bases between.